The 28 T cell receptor beta chains presented below share a single source sample, sequenced in a study of identical twins. MiXCR, run by TCRdb on the 5' RACE reads, gives a single entry per CDR3 protein. The sample carries roughly 350,000 distinct CDR3 sequences, 9% recorded once. Sequencing was carried out using naive T cells sorted from blood. The receptor set was obtained from a woman between 45 and 60 years old in good health.

This clonotype was counted only a few times. The chain joins TRBV7-9 to TRBJ1-5; D may be TRBD1 (5 bases). The germline V gene encodes CDR1 SEHNR and CDR2 FQNEAQ (reference sequence). The CDR3 length is 18 residues. V was cut by 1 base and J by 0 bases, with 16 bases left in between. The CDR3 bases are TGTGCCAGCAGCTTAGACGGGACGGATGAGACTAGCAATCAGCCCCAGCATTTT. It encodes CASSLDGTDETSNQPQHF.

This clonotype was counted between two and nine times. The J gene is TRBJ2-7, the V gene TRBV12-3 or TRBV12-4, with TRBD2 matching 12 bases. The CDR3 has 15 residues. The V segment lost 6 bases and the J segment 1 base; nucleotides outside the gene matches: 4. CDR3 nucleotide sequence: TGTGCCAGCAGCCCCCTAGCGGGAGGGTCCTACGAGCAGTACTTC. Encoded protein: CASSPLAGGSYEQYF.

This clonotype has a handful of counts. The V and J genes are TRBV27 and TRBJ2-1, with 9 bases matching TRBD1. This CDR3 has 15 residues. Germline CDR1 is MNHEY and CDR2 is SMNVEV (reference sequence). Unmatched junction bases numbered 8, after V lost 5 bases and J lost 6 bases. The CDR3: CASSQTGQGGNEQFF. In DNA, the CDR3 is TGTGCCAGCAGTCAAACGGGACAGGGTGGCAATGAGCAGTTCTTC.

At least ten counts were recorded for this clonotype. V gene TRBV12-3 or TRBV12-4 combines with J gene TRBJ1-3, with D possibly matching TRBD1 (5 bases). The CDR3 is made up of 15 amino acids. The ends were cut back, 6 bases at V and 0 bases at J, with 12 bases in the middle. The CDR3 spells CASRLGASSGNTIYF. In nucleotides, the CDR3 is TGTGCCAGCAGGCTCGGGGCCAGCTCTGGAAACACCATATATTTT.

This clonotype was seen a handful of times. The chain uses TRBV10-1 and TRBJ2-2; possibly TRBD2 for D (6 bases). V lost 3 bases to trimming and J lost 1 base, with 9 bases between them. The length of the CDR3 is 15 residues. Germline values: CDR1 WNHNN, CDR2 SYGVQD (reference sequence). This chain's CDR3 is CASSDGGGNTGELFF. The CDR3 region has the DNA TGCGCCAGCAGTGACGGGGGAGGGAACACCGGGGAGCTGTTTTTT.

The sample holds a few counts of this clonotype. This chain links TRBV3-1 with TRBJ2-1; D call uncertain. Trimming cost V 0 bases and J 9 bases, with 9 bases left between them. In germline, CDR1 is LGHDT, CDR2 YNNKEL (reference sequence). The CDR3 spans 13 residues. For the CDR3, the DNA is TGTGCCAGCAGCCAAGACCCCGGGTCTGAGCAGTTCTTC. Protein sequence: CASSQDPGSEQFF.

This clonotype was picked up many times. This chain joins TRBV12-5 and TRBJ2-1; D may be TRBD1 or TRBD2 (5 bases each). Trimming cost V 6 bases and J 10 bases, with 19 bases left between them. The V gene's germline CDR1 is LGHNT and CDR2 FRNRAP. CDR3 length: 14 residues. The chain's CDR3 is CASGRPGPPAEQFF. CDR3 in DNA: TGTGCTAGTGGGCGGCCGGGACCCCCGGCGGAGCAGTTCTTC.

This clonotype occurred a few times. The V call is TRBV6-6, the J call TRBJ2-1; 12 bases align to TRBD1. V was pared by 7 bases and J by 6 bases, with 19 bases of the junction left unmatched. From germline, CDR1 is MNHNY and CDR2 SVGAGI (reference sequence). This CDR3 has 19 residues. The CDR3 sequence: CASTQVGQGAGFTANEQFF. CDR3 coding DNA: TGTGCCAGCACCCAAGTGGGACAGGGGGCTGGTTTCACGGCCAATGAGCAGTTCTTC.

This clonotype appeared a few times. This chain's CDR3 is CASSDWTSLEAFF. The CDR3 DNA follows: TGTGCCAGCAGTGATTGGACCAGCCTTGAAGCTTTCTTT. This chain joins TRBV25-1 and TRBJ1-1; D unresolved. The germline V gene has CDR1 MGHDK and CDR2 SYGVNS. V shed 3 bases and J shed 7 bases, with 12 bases lying between them. CDR3 length equals 13 residues.

This clonotype was recorded many times. The chain combines TRBV20-1 with TRBJ1-2; perhaps TRBD1 as D (6 bases). Trimming removed 5 bases at V and 5 bases at J, with 24 bases between. The germline V gene has CDR1 DFQATT and CDR2 SNEGSKA (reference sequence). The CDR3 spans 16 residues. CDR3 DNA: TGCAGTGCTCCACCAACCTTGGGGGGCGCAGAGTATGGCTACACCTTC. Translated: CSAPPTLGGAEYGYTF.

The J gene is TRBJ2-1, the V gene TRBV20-1; D gene unclear. The CDR3 extends over 12 amino acids. Per the germline V gene, CDR1 is DFQATT and CDR2 is SNEGSKA (reference sequence). The ends were cut back, 3 bases at V and 12 bases at J, with 15 bases in the middle. Here the CDR3 reads CSARGGDNVQFF. The CDR3 bases are TGCAGTGCTAGGGGCGGTGATAACGTGCAGTTCTTC.

This clonotype was counted a few times. This chain uses TRBV5-1 with TRBJ2-7; 8 bases are a match to TRBD1. Looked up from germline, CDR1 is SGHRS and CDR2 is YFSETQ. The V and J ends lost 0 bases and 7 bases, in that order; junction bases with no gene match: 6. This CDR3 is 14 amino acids long. The CDR3 nucleotides read TGCGCCAGCAGCTTGGATCAGGGGGCGCGGGAGCAGTACTTC. It is translated as CASSLDQGAREQYF.

The chain employs TRBV14 and TRBJ2-1; 10 nucleotides match TRBD2. CDR1 is SGHDN, CDR2 FVKESK, per germline. The trim removed 2 bases at V and 5 bases at J, leaving 9 bases unmatched. This CDR3 region has 17 residues. CDR3 sequence: CASSQYLQREGDNEQFF. The CDR3 nucleotides are TGTGCCAGCAGCCAATATTTACAGCGGGAGGGCGACAATGAGCAGTTCTTC.

This clonotype was observed once. V gene TRBV10-3 combines with J gene TRBJ2-3; D possibly matches TRBD1 or TRBD2 (5 bases each). Germline V gives CDR1 ENHRY, CDR2 SYGVKD. The V end lost 7 bases, the J end lost 2 bases, and 13 bases lay between the germline ends. This CDR3 is built from 14 residues. The CDR3 here is CAINDGALTDTQYF. CDR3 bases: TGTGCCATCAACGACGGGGCTCTCACAGATACGCAGTATTTT.

This clonotype was seen ten or more times. The chain joins TRBV27 to TRBJ2-7, with 14 positions matching TRBD2. This CDR3 spans 14 amino acids. CDR1 MNHEY and CDR2 SMNVEV come from the germline V gene (reference sequence). The trim removed 8 bases at V and 6 bases at J, leaving 6 bases unmatched. The CDR3 bases are TGTGCCAGCGGGGGACTAGCGGGGGCGGGCGAGCAGTACTTC. Protein sequence: CASGGLAGAGEQYF.

This clonotype was detected only a few times. The chain recombines TRBV3-1 with TRBJ2-1; 10 bases match TRBD2. The V and J ends lost 2 bases and 0 bases, in that order; junction bases with no gene match: 4. Germline values: CDR1 LGHDT, CDR2 YNNKEL (reference sequence). The CDR3 covers 17 residues. CDR3 in DNA: TGTGCCAGCAGCCAAATCTCTAGCGGGAGCTCCTACAATGAGCAGTTCTTC. This codes for CASSQISSGSSYNEQFF.

In its sample, this clonotype was seen a few times. J is TRBJ2-4 and V is TRBV3-1; D is ambiguous. Germline CDR1 and CDR2: LGHDT and YNNKEL (reference sequence). The CDR3 is 14 amino acids. The V end was cut by 1 base, the J end by 8 bases, with 12 bases between. The CDR3: CASSQAPHLDIQYF. The CDR3 nucleotides are TGTGCCAGCAGCCAAGCCCCTCATTTAGACATTCAGTACTTC.

In this sample, this clonotype turned up a few times. J is TRBJ1-5 and V is TRBV24-1, with D perhaps matching TRBD1 (5 bases). Per germline, CDR1 KGHDR and CDR2 SFDVKD. This CDR3 spans 16 amino acids. Trimming took 0 bases from V and 3 from J, leaving 11 bases between them. The CDR3 DNA is TGTGCCACCAGTGATTTGGGGGCAGAATTCAATCAGCCCCAGCATTTT. Translated: CATSDLGAEFNQPQHF.

The sample holds many counts of this clonotype. The chain uses TRBV7-2 and TRBJ2-7; TRBD2 agrees at 10 bases. V lost 2 bases and J lost 6; bases outside the gene matches: 1. The CDR3 has 13 amino acids. Germline assignment: CDR1 SGHTA and CDR2 FQGNSA. The CDR3 sequence is CASSLLAGVEQYF. As DNA, the CDR3 is TGTGCCAGCAGCTTACTAGCGGGAGTCGAGCAGTACTTC.

This chain joins TRBV5-1 and TRBJ1-4; TRBD1 matches 7 bases. The V gene's germline CDR1 is SGHRS and CDR2 YFSETQ. The V segment lost 6 bases and the J segment 6 bases; nucleotides outside the gene matches: 11. This CDR3 has 15 amino acids. The CDR3 bases are TGCGCCAGCACCCTTCAAGGGACAGTGGATGAAAAACTGTTTTTT. Encoded protein: CASTLQGTVDEKLFF.

This clonotype was counted a few times. The V and J genes are TRBV4-2 and TRBJ2-1; TRBD2 aligns across 12 bases. The CDR3 extends over 16 amino acids. J lost 9 bases, V lost 0 bases, and 6 bases had no gene match. The V gene's germline CDR1 is LGHNA and CDR2 YNFKEQ. The CDR3 protein is CASSQELAGGIGEQFF. The DNA of the CDR3 is TGTGCCAGCAGCCAAGAACTAGCGGGAGGAATTGGTGAGCAGTTCTTC.

J is TRBJ2-5 and V is TRBV30, with 12 bases aligning to TRBD2. Per germline, CDR1 GTSNPN and CDR2 SVGIG (reference sequence). The CDR3 contains 15 residues. Germline trimming cut 4 bases from V and 3 bases from J; bases unmatched to any gene: 6. The CDR3 protein is CAWTHGLAGKETQYF. DNA for the CDR3: TGTGCCTGGACCCACGGACTAGCGGGAAAAGAGACCCAGTACTTC.

The J gene is TRBJ2-6, the V gene TRBV15; D gene unclear. V was shortened by 5 bases and J by 4 bases, with 6 bases between the two germline ends. The CDR3 contains 13 residues. CDR1 LNHNV and CDR2 YYDKDF come from the germline V gene (reference sequence). The CDR3 loop is CATSPGGANVLTF. DNA for the CDR3: TGTGCCACCAGCCCCGGAGGGGCCAACGTCCTGACTTTC.

There are a few counts of this clonotype. The V gene is TRBV19, the J gene TRBJ2-7; possibly TRBD1 for D (6 bases). CDR1 is LNHDA and CDR2 is SQIVND in the germline V gene (reference sequence). This CDR3 has 16 residues. V lost 4 bases to trimming and J lost 0 bases, with 16 bases between them. This CDR3 reads CASSNWAGQSSYEQYF. The DNA for the CDR3 is TGTGCCAGTAGTAACTGGGCTGGACAGAGCTCCTACGAGCAGTACTTC.

At least ten counts were recorded for this clonotype. J is TRBJ2-2 and V is TRBV29-1; D not certain. The CDR3 runs 12 residues. Trimming shortened V by 4 bases and J by 4 bases, and 7 bases separated the two germline ends. CDR1 and CDR2 (germline): SQVTM, ANQGSEA. The CDR3 DNA reads TGCAGCGTTGGTACGGCCACCGGGGAGCTGTTTTTT. It specifies CSVGTATGELFF.

This clonotype was seen a few times. This chain uses TRBV12-3 or TRBV12-4 with TRBJ2-7; D tentatively fits TRBD1 or TRBD2 (5 bases each). Trimming took off 1 base at V and 7 bases at J, with 8 bases between the two ends. The CDR3 is 12 amino acids. CDR3 sequence (DNA): TGTGCCAGCAGTTTAGGTTGGGGGGAGCAGTACGTC. Protein: CASSLGWGEQYV.

The chain links TRBV21-1 to TRBJ2-7; the tabulated D call, TRBD1, remains unverified against the DNA. TRBV21-1 corresponds to a pseudogene. The CDR3 runs to 13 residues. The CDR3 sequence is CASSKGGVYEQYV. DNA for the CDR3: TGTGCCAGCAGCAAGGGGGGGGTCTACGAGCAGTACGTC.

With regard to this clonotype: This sequence may be a read error, since a much larger clone differs from it by one base. The V call is TRBV7-9, the J call TRBJ2-1; 10 bases align to TRBD1. With V trimmed by 5 bases and J by 13 bases, 8 bases remained unmatched. The CDR3 is 13 residues long. Germline-derived CDR1 and CDR2 are SEHNR and FQNEAQ (reference sequence). CDR3 sequence: CASSTTGGSDQFF. The CDR3 coding sequence is TGTGCCAGCAGCACGACAGGGGGCAGTGACCAGTTCTTC. The variable domain in full, with the rest retrieved from reference TRBV7-9 and TRBJ2-1, is DTGVSQNPRHKITKRGQNVTFRCDPISEHNRLYWYRQTLGQGPEFLTYFQNEAQLEKSRLLSDRFSAERPKGSFSTLEIQRTEQGDSAMYLCASSTTGGSDQFFGPGTRLTVL.